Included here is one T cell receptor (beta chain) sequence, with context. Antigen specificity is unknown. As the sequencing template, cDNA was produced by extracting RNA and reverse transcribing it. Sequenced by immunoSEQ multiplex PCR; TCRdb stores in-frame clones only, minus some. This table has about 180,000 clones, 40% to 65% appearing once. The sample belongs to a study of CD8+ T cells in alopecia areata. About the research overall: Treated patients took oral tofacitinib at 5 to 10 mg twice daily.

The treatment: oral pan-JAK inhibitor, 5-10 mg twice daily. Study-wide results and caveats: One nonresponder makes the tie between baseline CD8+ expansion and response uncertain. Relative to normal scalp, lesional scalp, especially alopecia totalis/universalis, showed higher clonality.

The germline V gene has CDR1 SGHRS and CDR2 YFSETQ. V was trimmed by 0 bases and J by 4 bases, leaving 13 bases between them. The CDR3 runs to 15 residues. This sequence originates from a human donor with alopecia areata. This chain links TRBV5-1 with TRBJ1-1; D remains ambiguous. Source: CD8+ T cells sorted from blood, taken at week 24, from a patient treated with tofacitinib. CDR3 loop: CASSLAGGGSTEAFF. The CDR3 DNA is TGCGCCAGCAGCTTGGCGGGTGGAGGATCCACTGAAGCTTTCTTT. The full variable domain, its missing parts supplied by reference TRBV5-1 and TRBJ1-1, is KAGVTQTPRYLIKTRGQQVTLSCSPISGHRSVSWYQQTPGQGLQFLFEYFSETQRNKGNFPGRFSGRQFSNSRSEMNVSTLELGDSALYLCASSLAGGGSTEAFFGQGTRLTVV.